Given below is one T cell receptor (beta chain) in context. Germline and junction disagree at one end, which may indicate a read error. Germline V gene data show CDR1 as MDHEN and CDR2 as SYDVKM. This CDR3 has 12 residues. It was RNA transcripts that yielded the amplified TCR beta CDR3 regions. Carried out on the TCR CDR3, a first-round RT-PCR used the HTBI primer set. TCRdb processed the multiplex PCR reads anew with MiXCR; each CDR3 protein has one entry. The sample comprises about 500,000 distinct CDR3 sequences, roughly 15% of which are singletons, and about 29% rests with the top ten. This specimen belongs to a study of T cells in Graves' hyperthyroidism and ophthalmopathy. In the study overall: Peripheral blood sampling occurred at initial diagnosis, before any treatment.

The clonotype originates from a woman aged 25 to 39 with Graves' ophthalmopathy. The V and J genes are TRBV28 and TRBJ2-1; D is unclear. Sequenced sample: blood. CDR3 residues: CAISLSRAEQFF. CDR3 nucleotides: TGTGCCATCAGTTTATCCCGGGCTGAGCAGTTCTTC.